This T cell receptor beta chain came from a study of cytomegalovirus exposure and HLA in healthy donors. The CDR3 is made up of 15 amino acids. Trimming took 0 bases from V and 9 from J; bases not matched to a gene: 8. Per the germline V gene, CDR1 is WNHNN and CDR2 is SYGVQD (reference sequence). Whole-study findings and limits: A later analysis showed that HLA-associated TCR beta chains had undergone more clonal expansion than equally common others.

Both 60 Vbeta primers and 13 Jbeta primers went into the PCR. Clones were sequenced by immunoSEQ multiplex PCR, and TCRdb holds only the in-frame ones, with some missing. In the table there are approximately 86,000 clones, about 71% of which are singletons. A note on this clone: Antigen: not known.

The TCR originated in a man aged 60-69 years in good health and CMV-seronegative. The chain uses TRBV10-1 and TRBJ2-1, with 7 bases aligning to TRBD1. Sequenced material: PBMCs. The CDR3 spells CASSESGGRRSEQFF. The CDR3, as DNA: TGCGCCAGCAGTGAGTCAGGGGGCCGTAGGTCTGAGCAGTTCTTC.